This T cell receptor beta chain is from a study of blood T cell repertoires in COVID-19. Study-wide background: T cells, B-cell-depleted T cells, or PBMCs supplied cDNA or gDNA.

Trimming took 4 bases from V and 8 from J, leaving 18 bases between them. The V gene's germline CDR1 is SGHRS and CDR2 YFSETQ. There are 14 residues in the CDR3. Profiling relied on immunoSEQ multiplex PCR, and the TCRdb table lists in-frame clones only, not all of them. The data contain roughly 200,000 clones, approximately 90% of them singletons. This clonotype originated in a woman in her twenties or thirties with active or convalescent COVID-19. The chain recombines TRBV5-1 with TRBJ1-2; tentatively, D is TRBD1 (5 bases). Sequences were obtained from peripheral blood. The CDR3 nucleotides read TGCGCCAGCAGCCTGAGCAGGGCAGCCGACGGCTACACCTTC. It specifies CASSLSRAADGYTF.